Below are 24 T cell receptor beta chains sequenced from a single sample in a study of vaccination and CD4 T cells after COVID-19. Cultured CD4+ T cell DNA underwent sequencing with the Oncomine TCR Beta short-read assay. TCRdb used MiXCR to reprocess the PCR reads, holding one entry per CDR3 protein. The sample shows around 5,000 distinct CDR3 sequences, 34% of them seen only once. These TCRs' antigens remain unknown. Sample treatment: approximately 9-day PBMC culture with coronavirus spike peptide pools or control peptides (ViraFEST assay). The sample consisted of CD4+ T cells from blood, cultured in vitro, taken after SARS-CoV-2 vaccination. These receptors originate from a human donor who had recovered from COVID-19.

V and J are TRBV4-1 and TRBJ1-4, with TRBD1 as a possible D gene (6 bases). V lost 1 base to trimming and J lost 1 base, with 10 bases between them. Germline CDR1 reads MGHRA; CDR2 reads YSYEKL. The CDR3 sequence is 16 residues long. Written as DNA, the CDR3 is TGCGCCAGCAGCCAAGGAGGGGGTGTAACTAATGAAAAACTGTTTTTT. Encoded protein: CASSQGGGVTNEKLFF.

The V call is TRBV6-5, the J call TRBJ1-3, with D unclear. The CDR3 has 14 amino acids. Germline V CDR1 and CDR2: MNHEY, SVGAGI. The ends were cut back, 2 bases at V and 1 base at J, with 6 bases in the middle. The CDR3 reads CASSYGESGNTIYF. As DNA, the CDR3 is TGTGCCAGCAGTTACGGAGAGTCTGGAAACACCATATATTTT.

This clonotype was seen only a few times. V and J are TRBV7-9 and TRBJ2-3, with D possibly matching TRBD2 (5 bases). The germline V and J ends were trimmed by 2 bases and 4 bases, with 13 bases remaining between them. CDR1 is SEHNR and CDR2 is FQNEAQ in the germline V gene (reference sequence). This CDR3 is 15 amino acids long. The CDR3 loop reads CASSLTVPEADTQYF. The DNA of the CDR3 is TGTGCCAGCAGCTTAACCGTCCCGGAGGCAGATACGCAGTATTTT.

This clonotype was seen only a few times. The chain is built from TRBV6-1 and TRBJ2-4; the D gene is possibly TRBD2 (5 bases). Per the germline V gene, CDR1 is MNHNS and CDR2 is SASEGT. Deletions cut 6 bases from V and 0 bases from J, with 12 bases between. There are 15 residues in the CDR3. CDR3 sequence: CASSDGGIAKNIQYF. In DNA form, the CDR3 reads TGTGCCAGCAGCGACGGAGGAATAGCCAAAAACATTCAGTACTTC.

This clonotype was recorded a few times. V is TRBV5-1 and J is TRBJ2-1, with 7 bases matching TRBD2. Germline lookup yields CDR1 SGHRS and CDR2 YFSETQ. V shed 0 bases and J 7 bases; nucleotides not matched to a gene: 10. CDR3 length equals 16 residues. The chain's CDR3 is CASSLGVASGTNEQFF. CDR3 coding DNA: TGCGCCAGCAGCTTGGGTGTGGCTAGCGGAACGAATGAGCAGTTCTTC.

V gene TRBV5-1 combines with J gene TRBJ2-5; TRBD1 matches at 9 bases. Germline CDR1 SGHRS, CDR2 YFSETQ. The CDR3 covers 15 residues. V lost 3 bases, J lost 2 bases, and 5 bases stayed unmatched. DNA of the CDR3: TGCGCCAGCAGCTCTTCGACAGGGGGGCAAGAGACCCAGTACTTC. It translates to CASSSSTGGQETQYF.

This clonotype showed up just a few times. The rearrangement links TRBV7-6 to TRBJ2-7; TRBD1 is a possible D gene (6 bases). CDR3 length: 12 amino acids. The germline V gene has CDR1 SGHVS and CDR2 FNYEAQ. Between the trimmed V and J ends, which lost 5 bases and 7 bases, there was a span of 12 bases. For the CDR3, the DNA is TGTGCCAGCAGCCCCGATCAGGGGGAGCAGTACTTC. Translated, it gives CASSPDQGEQYF. Full variable domain (rest looked up from reference TRBV7-6 and TRBJ2-7): GAGVSQSPRYKVTKRGQDVALRCDPISGHVSLYWYRQALGQGPEFLTYFNYEAQQDKSGLPNDRFSAERPEGSISTLTIQRTEQRDSAMYRCASSPDQGEQYFGPGTRLTVT.

The J gene is TRBJ2-5, the V gene TRBV7-9; no clear D. V was trimmed by 5 bases and J by 4 bases, leaving 8 bases between them. Germline values: CDR1 SEHNR, CDR2 FQNEAQ (reference sequence). This CDR3 has 12 amino acids. The CDR3 bases are TGTGCCAGCAGCCTGTTTGGAGAGACCCAGTACTTC. Amino acids: CASSLFGETQYF. The variable domain in full, with the rest retrieved from reference TRBV7-9 and TRBJ2-5, is DTGVSQNPRHKITKRGQNVTFRCDPISEHNRLYWYRQTLGQGPEFLTYFQNEAQLEKSRLLSDRFSAERPKGSFSTLEIQRTEQGDSAMYLCASSLFGETQYFGPGTRLLVL.

The chain combines TRBV28 with TRBJ2-7, with 14 positions matching TRBD2. The CDR3 runs to 16 residues. Germline V CDR1 and CDR2: MDHEN, SYDVKM. Losses at the gene ends were 6 bases for V and 7 bases for J; bases not matched to a gene: 11. The CDR3 reads CASSGTSGSLGGEQYF. The DNA of the CDR3 is TGTGCCAGCAGCGGGACTAGCGGGAGCTTAGGAGGGGAGCAGTACTTC.

The J gene is TRBJ2-7, the V gene TRBV3-1; 8 bases are a match to TRBD1. Germline assignment: CDR1 LGHDT and CDR2 YNNKEL (reference sequence). The length of the CDR3 is 14 residues. V lost 6 bases and J lost 8; bases outside the gene matches: 12. CDR3 DNA: TGTGCCAGCAGTTTTGGACAGGGTTTGAACCAGCAGTACTTC. This translates into CASSFGQGLNQQYF.

The J gene is TRBJ1-1, the V gene TRBV19; the D is unclear. Germline-derived CDR1 and CDR2 are LNHDA and SQIVND (reference sequence). The germline V and J ends were trimmed by 8 bases and 7 bases, with 8 bases remaining between them. This CDR3 is built from 10 residues. In DNA form, the CDR3 reads TGTGCCAGTGGCTACAGTGAAGCTTTCTTT. Encoded protein: CASGYSEAFF.

This sequence joins TRBV24-1 and TRBJ2-5; D not certain. Per the germline V gene, CDR1 is KGHDR and CDR2 is SFDVKD. Between the trimmed V and J ends, which lost 1 base and 4 bases, there was a span of 15 bases. The CDR3 runs to 16 residues. The CDR3 loop is CATSDFNGPKGETQYF. The CDR3 region has the DNA TGTGCCACCAGTGATTTTAACGGTCCCAAGGGAGAGACCCAGTACTTC.

This chain uses TRBV15 with TRBJ1-4; D possibly corresponds to TRBD1 (5 bases). V was cut by 1 base and J by 7 bases, with 7 bases left in between. Per the germline V gene, CDR1 is LNHNV and CDR2 is YYDKDF (reference sequence). This CDR3 is built from 13 residues. The CDR3 loop reads CATSRVGGEKLFF. The CDR3 region has the DNA TGTGCCACCAGCAGAGTTGGGGGTGAAAAACTGTTTTTT.

This clonotype has only a few counts. The chain uses TRBV28 and TRBJ1-2; 8 nucleotides line up with TRBD1. The CDR3 has 12 residues. V trimming: 8 bases; J trimming: 2 bases; junction bases outside the gene matches: 1. Germline V lookup: CDR1 MDHEN, CDR2 SYDVKM. CDR3 sequence: CASQGANYGYTF. The CDR3 DNA is TGTGCCAGCCAGGGGGCGAACTATGGCTACACCTTC.

This chain connects TRBV6-5 to TRBJ1-2, with TRBD1 as a possible D gene (5 bases). Germline CDR1 reads MNHEY; CDR2 reads SVGAGI. The V end was cut by 0 bases, the J end by 2 bases, with 10 bases between. The CDR3 covers 15 residues. CDR3 amino acids: CASSYSGVSNYGYTF. CDR3 nucleotides: TGTGCCAGCAGTTACTCGGGGGTCTCGAACTATGGCTACACCTTC.

The gene calls are TRBV30 and TRBJ2-3; D is ambiguous. The germline V and J ends were trimmed by 4 bases and 4 bases, with 6 bases remaining between them. Germline CDR1 reads GTSNPN; CDR2 reads SVGIG (reference sequence). The CDR3 consists of 11 residues. In DNA form, the CDR3 reads TGTGCCTGGACCCAGGCAGATACGCAGTATTTT. It yields the protein CAWTQADTQYF.

CDR3 sequence (DNA): TGTGCCAGCAGCTTAGTAGGTGGTAACAATGAGCAGTTCTTC. Protein sequence: CASSLVGGNNEQFF. V gene TRBV7-2 combines with J gene TRBJ2-1; D gene uncertain. Trimming took 1 base from V and 5 from J, leaving 9 bases between them. Germline CDR1 is SGHTA and CDR2 is FQGNSA. The CDR3 covers 14 residues.

This clonotype was counted only a few times. This chain uses TRBV19 with TRBJ2-5; 8 positions agree with TRBD1. The germline gives CDR1 LNHDA, CDR2 SQIVND (reference sequence). This CDR3 comprises 15 residues. V shed 4 bases and J 2 bases; nucleotides not matched to a gene: 6. CDR3 coding DNA: TGTGCCAGTAGTACGGACAGGGCGGGTCAAGAGACCCAGTACTTC. It translates to CASSTDRAGQETQYF.

This chain connects TRBV29-1 to TRBJ2-5, with D perhaps matching TRBD2 (6 bases). Germline CDR1 SQVTM, CDR2 ANQGSEA. This CDR3 comprises 13 residues. The ends were cut back, 7 bases at V and 5 bases at J, with 17 bases in the middle. The CDR3 DNA follows: TGCAGCGCGGGGGATTGGGGTGGTGAGACCCAGTACTTC. Translation gives CSAGDWGGETQYF.

This clonotype was seen only a few times. CDR3 coding DNA: TGTGCCAGCAGCAAAGATCGGACTAGCTTCTACGAGCAGTACTTC. Amino acids: CASSKDRTSFYEQYF. The V and J genes are TRBV21-1 and TRBJ2-7; TRBD2, the table's D call, was not compared with the DNA. TRBV21-1 is designated a pseudogene. The CDR3 has 15 residues.

The chain combines TRBV28 with TRBJ2-7; maybe TRBD1 (6 bases). The V end lost 7 bases, the J end lost 1 base, and 17 bases lay between the germline ends. CDR1 MDHEN and CDR2 SYDVKM come from the germline V gene. This CDR3 is built from 15 residues. CDR3 in amino acids: CASNGNRVGSYEQYF. Here the CDR3 DNA reads TGTGCCAGCAACGGGAACAGGGTCGGATCCTACGAGCAGTACTTC.

The V gene is TRBV6-1, the J gene TRBJ2-7, with D possibly being TRBD1 or TRBD2 (5 bases each). Trimming took off 7 bases at V and 6 bases at J, with 19 bases between the two ends. The germline gives CDR1 MNHNS, CDR2 SASEGT. This CDR3 spans 14 amino acids. CDR3 DNA: TGTGCCAGCACCCAAGGGGCGGGTCGGGCCGAGCAGTACTTC. Encoded protein: CASTQGAGRAEQYF.

This clonotype was picked up a small number of times. The chain is built from TRBV20-1 and TRBJ2-1, with TRBD1 identical over 7 bases. V lost 5 bases to trimming and J lost 5 bases; unmatched junction nucleotides: 6. The CDR3 contains 13 residues. The germline V gene encodes CDR1 DFQATT and CDR2 SNEGSKA (reference sequence). CDR3 sequence: CSAGQALDNEQFF. The CDR3 DNA sequence: TGCAGTGCTGGACAGGCCCTCGACAATGAGCAGTTCTTC.

V and J are TRBV4-3 and TRBJ2-4; TRBD1 matches 9 bases. Germline CDR1 LGHNA, CDR2 YSLEER. V shed 4 bases, J shed 8 bases, and the junction held 6 bases outside the gene matches. CDR3 length: 14 residues. This CDR3 is CASSPRQGEYIQYF. The CDR3 nucleotides are TGCGCCAGCAGCCCTAGACAGGGGGAATACATTCAGTACTTC.